The TCR beta chain described here comes from a study of T cells in Graves' hyperthyroidism and ophthalmopathy. This clonotype was counted many times. The investigators amplified TCR beta CDR3 regions from RNA transcripts. First-round RT-PCR of the TCR CDR3 relied on the HTBI primer set. In TCRdb, the multiplex PCR reads were re-called with MiXCR into one record per CDR3 protein. The profile shows 500,000 to 800,000 distinct CDR3 sequences, approximately 42% of them singletons. This TCR was recovered from an adult man with Graves' disease, either hyperthyroidism or ophthalmopathy (not recorded which). The specimen sequenced was peripheral blood or thyroid tissue (not recorded which).

For the CDR3, the DNA is TGTGCCAGCACCCCTGCCGCCTATGGCTACACCTTC. Residues: CASTPAAYGYTF. This chain uses TRBV2 with TRBJ1-2; the D is unclear. Trimming stripped 7 bases from V and 4 bases from J, with 10 bases between. The CDR3 runs 12 residues. Per germline, CDR1 SNHLY and CDR2 FYNNEI.